One and the same sample provided the 8 T cell receptor beta chains below, sequenced in a study of OX40 agonist ivuxolimab in advanced cancers. Sequenced by immunoSEQ multiplex PCR; TCRdb stores in-frame clones only, minus some. The table has roughly 70,000 clones, roughly 78% seen once; the top ten hold 5%. The specimen was CD4+ or CD8+ T cells sorted from blood, collected in a trial of the OX40 agonist ivuxolimab. Receptors originate from an adult with an advanced solid tumor such as melanoma, head and neck, liver or kidney cancer.

The V and J genes are TRBV28 and TRBJ1-6, with D possibly TRBD1 on 6 matching bases. Between the trimmed V and J ends, which lost 0 bases and 16 bases, there was a span of 10 bases. This CDR3 is built from 12 residues. Germline V gene data show CDR1 as MDHEN and CDR2 as SYDVKM. The DNA for the CDR3 is TGTGCCAGCAGTTTATGGGACAGCGGTCTCCACTTT. This sequence encodes CASSLWDSGLHF.

V gene TRBV2 combines with J gene TRBJ2-2; 8 positions match TRBD2. The CDR3 has 15 residues. Germline-derived CDR1 and CDR2 are SNHLY and FYNNEI. Trimming at V came to 3 bases and at J to 4 bases, leaving 4 bases not matched to a gene. This CDR3 is CASSDKLAGTGELFF. The CDR3 nucleotides are TGTGCCAGCAGTGATAAGCTAGCGGGCACCGGGGAGCTGTTTTTT.

The V call is TRBV5-4, the J call TRBJ2-7; 7 bases match TRBD2. The CDR3 is made up of 16 amino acids. With 4 bases clipped from V and 2 bases from J, the junction kept 12 bases outside the gene matches. The germline CDR1 and CDR2 sequences are SGHNT and YYREEE (reference sequence). The chain's CDR3 is CASSPGGGSLTYEQYF. The CDR3 DNA sequence: TGTGCCAGCAGCCCGGGGGGAGGGAGCCTAACCTACGAGCAGTACTTC.

The chain recombines TRBV7-8 with TRBJ2-5; 7 bases match TRBD1. With the DNA end fitting TRBJ2-7 better, the J assignment may be wrong. Germline V gene data show CDR1 as SGHVS and CDR2 as FQNEAQ. This CDR3 is 16 amino acids long. CDR3: CASSLASTGAVNEQYF. CDR3 in DNA: TGTGCCAGCAGCTTAGCGTCAACAGGGGCAGTTAACGAGCAGTACTTC.

CDR3 sequence (DNA): TGTGCCAGCAGATTAAGTGCCGGGACAGGGGGTGAAGCTTTCTTT. It yields the protein CASRLSAGTGGEAFF. The chain links TRBV28 to TRBJ1-1, with TRBD1 matching 11 bases. CDR3 length: 15 residues. Germline values: CDR1 MDHEN, CDR2 SYDVKM. The ends lost 6 bases at V and 7 bases at J; junction bases unmatched: 10. The whole variable domain, filled in from reference TRBV28 and TRBJ1-1, reads DVKVTQSSRYLVKRTGEKVFLECVQDMDHENMFWYRQDPGLGLRLIYFSYDVKMKEKGDIPEGYSVSREKKERFSLILESASTNQTSMYLCASRLSAGTGGEAFFGQGTRLTVV.

A remark on this clone: This sequence may be a read error, since a much larger clone differs from it by one base. This chain connects TRBV28 to TRBJ1-1, with 9 bases identical to TRBD1. Germline CDR1 MDHEN, CDR2 SYDVKM. With 6 bases clipped from V and 1 base from J, the junction kept 6 bases outside the gene matches. The CDR3 runs 15 residues. CDR3 region: CASSPGQGPNTEAFF. The CDR3 nucleotides read TGTGCCAGCAGCCCGGGACAGGGCCCGAACACTGAAGCTTTCTTT.

V and J are TRBV7-9 and TRBJ2-2, with D tentatively TRBD1 (5 bases). Trimming took 5 bases from V and 3 from J, leaving 10 bases between them. This CDR3 comprises 14 residues. Germline CDR1 SEHNR, CDR2 FQNEAQ (reference sequence). The CDR3 nucleotides are TGTGCCAGCAGCCCCACAGGCTACACCGGGGAGCTGTTTTTT. Translated, it gives CASSPTGYTGELFF.

The J gene is TRBJ1-3, the V gene TRBV28; D is undetermined. This CDR3 region has 16 residues. The V gene's germline CDR1 is MDHEN and CDR2 SYDVKM. The V end was cut by 1 base, the J end by 0 bases, with 10 bases between. The CDR3 loop is CASSLFLQSSGNTIYF. The CDR3 nucleotides read TGTGCCAGCAGTTTATTCCTTCAGAGCTCTGGAAACACCATATATTTT.